The 21 T cell receptor beta chains given below trace back to one sample, sequenced in a study of T cell repertoires in cytomegalovirus infection. One entry per CDR3 protein, called by TCRdb with MiXCR from the reads. The data hold approximately 500,000 distinct CDR3 sequences, with 26% observed a single time. Sequencing used PBMCs. These receptors were taken from a human donor in good health (CMV status not recorded). Some clones in this sample may be carry-over from other donors' samples.

This clonotype was observed a single time. This chain links TRBV12-3 or TRBV12-4 with TRBJ2-3, with 8 bases aligning to TRBD1. CDR3 length: 15 residues. After removal of 3 bases from V and 4 bases from J, the junction contained 6 bases not matched to a gene. The DNA of the CDR3 is TGTGCCAGCAGTTTCTTGCAGGGGGCCGCAGATACGCAGTATTTT. This translates into CASSFLQGAADTQYF.

This sequence joins TRBV28 and TRBJ2-1, with D possibly matching TRBD1 (6 bases). CDR3 size: 13 residues. Germline CDR1 MDHEN, CDR2 SYDVKM. V lost 5 bases and J lost 7, with 12 bases in between. The CDR3 coding sequence is TGTGCCAGCAGTATGCAGGGGTGGAATGAGCAGTTCTTC. Translated, it gives CASSMQGWNEQFF.

The chain combines TRBV28 with TRBJ2-1; 9 positions match TRBD2. V was pared by 9 bases and J by 6 bases, with 9 bases of the junction left unmatched. Germline V gene lookup returns CDR1 MDHEN and CDR2 SYDVKM. CDR3 length: 14 residues. The CDR3 is CASRLAEVGNEQFF. Here the CDR3 DNA reads TGTGCCAGTAGACTAGCGGAAGTAGGCAATGAGCAGTTCTTC. Combining the CDR3 with reference TRBV28 and TRBJ2-1 gives the whole variable domain DVKVTQSSRYLVKRTGEKVFLECVQDMDHENMFWYRQDPGLGLRLIYFSYDVKMKEKGDIPEGYSVSREKKERFSLILESASTNQTSMYLCASRLAEVGNEQFFGPGTRLTVL.

V is TRBV29-1 and J is TRBJ2-5; D gene ambiguous. This CDR3 comprises 14 residues. Germline V gene sequence: CDR1 SQVTM, CDR2 ANQGSEA. V dropped 2 bases and J dropped 5 bases, with 15 bases sitting between them. CDR3 coding DNA: TGCAGCGTTGAAAGGGAAAGCTTACCGGAGACCCAGTACTTC. Encoded protein: CSVERESLPETQYF.

The chain combines TRBV11-3 with TRBJ1-1; TRBD1 might be the D (5 bases). This CDR3 has 13 amino acids. Trimming took off 7 bases at V and 1 base at J, with 10 bases between the two ends. Germline V gives CDR1 SGHNT, CDR2 YENEEA. This CDR3 reads CASTKGANTEAFF. The CDR3, as DNA: TGTGCCAGCACCAAAGGGGCGAACACTGAAGCTTTCTTT.

V usage is TRBV7-3 and J usage is TRBJ1-1; unclear D gene. Trimming took 3 bases from V and 6 from J, leaving 14 bases between them. The germline gives CDR1 SGHTA, CDR2 FQGTGA. This CDR3 is built from 14 residues. CDR3 DNA sequence: TGTGCCAGCAGCTTCAAGCCGAGTGGATCTGAAGCTTTCTTT. This codes for CASSFKPSGSEAFF.

This clonotype has ten or more counts. The V and J genes are TRBV7-8 and TRBJ2-1; 7 bases map to TRBD2. Germline V lookup: CDR1 SGHVS, CDR2 FQNEAQ. With 0 bases clipped from V and 0 bases from J, the junction kept 5 bases outside the gene matches. CDR3 length: 17 amino acids. CDR3 residues: CASSLAVRGSSYNEQFF. The DNA of the CDR3 is TGTGCCAGCAGCTTAGCTGTGCGCGGGAGCTCCTACAATGAGCAGTTCTTC.

The rearrangement links TRBV5-4 to TRBJ1-5; D is ambiguous. This CDR3 spans 15 amino acids. Trimming took off 2 bases at V and 3 bases at J, with 12 bases between the two ends. Germline loops: CDR1 SGHNT, CDR2 YYREEE (reference sequence). CDR3 region: CASSFRDGHNQPQHF. In nucleotides, the CDR3 is TGTGCCAGCAGCTTTCGTGACGGCCACAATCAGCCCCAGCATTTT.

This chain connects TRBV29-1 to TRBJ2-2; no reliable D call. V dropped 2 bases and J dropped 5 bases, with 15 bases sitting between them. This CDR3 is built from 15 residues. Germline CDR1 and CDR2: SQVTM and ANQGSEA. In DNA, the CDR3 is TGCAGCGTTGAATGGGGTTCTAGTCGTACCGGGGAGCTGTTTTTT. Protein sequence: CSVEWGSSRTGELFF.

V and J are TRBV4-3 and TRBJ1-1; TRBD1 matches at 7 bases. This CDR3 is 13 amino acids long. CDR1 LGHNA and CDR2 YSLEER come from the germline V gene. With V trimmed by 1 base and J by 11 bases, 7 bases remained unmatched. In nucleotides, the CDR3 is TGCGCCAGCAGCCAAGTTAAGGGGGCGCCGGCTTTCTTT. It codes for CASSQVKGAPAFF.

The CDR3 sequence is CASTGQGAEAFF. Here the CDR3 DNA reads TGTGCCAGCACCGGACAGGGCGCTGAAGCTTTCTTT. The chain joins TRBV2 to TRBJ1-1; TRBD1 agrees at 8 bases. V shed 7 bases and J 6 bases; nucleotides not matched to a gene: 4. The CDR3 is made up of 12 amino acids. From germline, CDR1 is SNHLY and CDR2 FYNNEI.

This clonotype was counted at least ten times. The gene calls are TRBV7-8 and TRBJ1-4; 8 bases are shared with TRBD1. Germline assignment: CDR1 SGHVS and CDR2 FQNEAQ. The V gene end was trimmed by 1 base and the J gene end by 10 bases; junction bases not matched to a gene: 5. The CDR3 spans 14 residues. The chain's CDR3 is CASSLVAGGGKLFF. The CDR3 DNA reads TGTGCCAGCAGCTTAGTGGCAGGGGGCGGAAAACTGTTTTTT.

This clonotype was counted a few times. The V and J genes are TRBV2 and TRBJ1-1; D may be TRBD1 (6 bases). V was shortened by 6 bases and J by 1 base, with 15 bases between the two germline ends. Germline loops: CDR1 SNHLY, CDR2 FYNNEI. The CDR3 covers 15 residues. CDR3 DNA: TGTGCCAGCAGGGGACCGGGACACCCGAACACTGAAGCTTTCTTT. Translated: CASRGPGHPNTEAFF.

CDR3 nucleotides: TGTGCCAGCAGCTCGGCAGTCTGGGAAAAGGACTATGGCTACACCTTC. It encodes CASSSAVWEKDYGYTF. The V call is TRBV7-2, the J call TRBJ1-2; D unclear. This CDR3 has 16 residues. Trimming shortened V by 4 bases and J by 3 bases, and 18 bases separated the two germline ends. Germline V lookup: CDR1 SGHTA, CDR2 FQGNSA.

This clonotype was observed many times. The chain combines TRBV12-3 or TRBV12-4 with TRBJ2-1; D ambiguous. V was pared by 2 bases and J by 1 base, with 15 bases between. The CDR3 runs 17 residues. The CDR3 bases are TGTGCCAGCAGTTTAACGGTCACTGGACGATCCTACAATGAGCAGTTCTTC. Translating gives CASSLTVTGRSYNEQFF.

This clonotype was seen repeatedly, ten times or more. The chain recombines TRBV7-9 with TRBJ2-5; D might be TRBD1 or TRBD2, each matching 5 bases. CDR1 is SEHNR, CDR2 FQNEAQ, per germline (reference sequence). Trimming pared 4 bases from V and 5 bases from J, leaving 11 bases between. CDR3 length equals 13 residues. Written as DNA, the CDR3 is TGTGCCAGCAGCTCGGGGCCTTGGGAGACCCAGTACTTC. Protein product: CASSSGPWETQYF.

This clonotype has ten or more counts. This rearrangement joins TRBV7-2 to TRBJ2-3; a possible D gene is TRBD2 (6 bases). The V gene lost 5 bases and the J gene lost 0 bases, with 15 bases spanning the gap. The CDR3 consists of 16 residues. Germline loops: CDR1 SGHTA, CDR2 FQGNSA. CDR3 protein: CASSTTSGPSTDTQYF. The CDR3 bases are TGTGCCAGCAGCACTACAAGCGGGCCTAGCACAGATACGCAGTATTTT.

This clonotype was counted only a few times. V gene TRBV4-3 combines with J gene TRBJ1-1; no firm D call. V lost 0 bases and J lost 2, with 10 bases in between. This CDR3 region has 15 residues. Per the germline V gene, CDR1 is LGHNA and CDR2 is YSLEER. In nucleotides, the CDR3 is TGCGCCAGCAGCCAAGATGCCGCACCAAACACTGAAGCTTTCTTT. Amino acid sequence: CASSQDAAPNTEAFF.

In its sample, this clonotype was seen many times. This chain joins TRBV7-2 and TRBJ2-3, with TRBD2 matching over 11 bases. CDR1 is SGHTA and CDR2 is FQGNSA in the germline V gene. The V and J ends lost 4 bases and 6 bases, in that order; junction bases with no gene match: 9. The CDR3 consists of 16 residues. The CDR3 DNA reads TGTGCCAGCAGCTCGAGACTAGCGGGAAGCGCGGATACGCAGTATTTT. Amino acids: CASSSRLAGSADTQYF. The variable domain in full, completed from reference TRBV7-2 and TRBJ2-3, reads GAGVSQSPSNKVTEKGKDVELRCDPISGHTALYWYRQSLGQGLEFLIYFQGNSAPDKSGLPSDRFSAERTGGSVSTLTIQRTQQEDSAVYLCASSSRLAGSADTQYFGPGTRLTVL.

The V call is TRBV6-2 or TRBV6-3, the J call TRBJ2-2; D may be TRBD2 (5 bases). The CDR3 covers 14 residues. Germline values: CDR1 MNHEY, CDR2 SVGEGT. The germline V and J ends were trimmed by 5 bases and 6 bases, with 13 bases remaining between them. Written as DNA, the CDR3 is TGTGCCAGCAGTGCAAGTAGACTACCCGGGGAGCTGTTTTTT. This sequence encodes CASSASRLPGELFF.

V usage is TRBV11-3 and J usage is TRBJ1-2, with unresolved D. Trimming took off 2 bases at V and 7 bases at J, with 8 bases between the two ends. CDR1 is SGHNT, CDR2 YENEEA, per germline. This CDR3 has 12 amino acids. CDR3 region: CASSLNLGGYTF. The CDR3 coding sequence is TGTGCCAGCAGCTTAAATTTAGGTGGCTACACCTTC.